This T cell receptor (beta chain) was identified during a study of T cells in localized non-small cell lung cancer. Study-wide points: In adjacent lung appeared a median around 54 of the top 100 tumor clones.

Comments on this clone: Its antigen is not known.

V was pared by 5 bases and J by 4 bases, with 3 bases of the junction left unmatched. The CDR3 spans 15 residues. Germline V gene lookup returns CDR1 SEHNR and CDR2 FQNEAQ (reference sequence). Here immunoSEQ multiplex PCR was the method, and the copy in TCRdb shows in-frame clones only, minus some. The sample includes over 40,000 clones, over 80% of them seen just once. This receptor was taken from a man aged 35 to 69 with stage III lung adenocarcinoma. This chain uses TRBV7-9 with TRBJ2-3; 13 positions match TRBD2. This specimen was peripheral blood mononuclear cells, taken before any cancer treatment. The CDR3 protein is CASSPGLAGADTQYF. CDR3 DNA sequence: TGTGCCAGCAGCCCTGGACTAGCGGGAGCAGATACGCAGTATTTT. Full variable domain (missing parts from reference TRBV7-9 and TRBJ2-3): DTGVSQNPRHKITKRGQNVTFRCDPISEHNRLYWYRQTLGQGPEFLTYFQNEAQLEKSRLLSDRFSAERPKGSFSTLEIQRTEQGDSAMYLCASSPGLAGADTQYFGPGTRLTVL.